A selection of T cell receptor beta chains follows, all from one sample in a study of blood T cell repertoires in COVID-19. Sequencing used immunoSEQ multiplex PCR; TCRdb keeps in-frame clones, though not all of them. The sample lists 8,500 to 10,000 clones; over 70% were seen once. The sample taken for sequencing was peripheral blood. All receptors derive from a man between 65 and 85 years old with active COVID-19. The CDR3 runs from the conserved cysteine through the conserved F or W. D genes are given only for firm matches. Size is omitted from some rows. Given values are once, few, many or a class for expanded clones.

D gene | J gene | V gene | clone size | CDR3 protein | CDR3 DNA
. | TRBJ2-5 | TRBV5-4 | . | CASSRGLQETQYF | TGTGCCAGCAGCCGGGGACTCCAAGAGACCCAGTACTTC
TRBD1 | TRBJ1-1 | TRBV10-3 | . | CAISGTGTMNTEAFF | TGTGCCATCAGTGGGACAGGGACCATGAACACTGAAGCTTTCTTT
. | TRBJ2-1 | TRBV12-3/TRBV12-4 | . | CASSLTGLGEQFF | TGTGCCAGCAGTTTGACGGGTTTAGGTGAGCAGTTCTTC
. | TRBJ2-1 | TRBV4-2 | . | CASSQDGPGEQFF | TGTGCCAGCAGCCAAGATGGGCCCGGTGAGCAGTTCTTC
. | TRBJ1-2 | TRBV28 | once | CATLGATGHTF | TGTGCCACCCTGGGGGCGACAGGCCACACCTTC
. | TRBJ1-1 | TRBV7-9 | . | CASSLALGAREAFF | TGTGCCAGCAGCTTAGCCTTGGGGGCTAGGGAAGCTTTCTTT
TRBD2 | TRBJ2-1 | TRBV20-1 | once | CSASGKRGVGEQFF | TGCAGTGCTAGTGGCAAGCGGGGGGTCGGTGAGCAGTTCTTC
. | TRBJ2-7 | TRBV7-9 | . | CASSILGDTSSYEQYF | TGTGCCAGCAGCATCCTAGGGGACACCAGCTCCTACGAGCAGTACTTC
. | TRBJ2-3 | TRBV9 | . | CASSVGPGNTDTQYF | TGTGCCAGCAGCGTAGGTCCAGGGAACACAGATACGCAGTATTTT
TRBD2 | TRBJ2-3 | TRBV7-2 | . | CASTLSGGDTQYF | TGTGCCAGCACCCTTAGCGGGGGAGATACGCAGTATTTT
. | TRBJ2-2 | TRBV12-5 | . | CASGYGGNTGELFF | TGTGCTAGTGGATACGGTGGGAACACCGGGGAGCTGTTTTTT
TRBD2 | TRBJ2-1 | TRBV9 | . | CASSPSGRTNEQFF | TGTGCCAGCAGCCCCAGCGGGAGGACGAATGAGCAGTTCTTC
. | TRBJ2-2 | TRBV10-2 | . | CASSPHPRAGELFF | TGCGCCAGCAGTCCCCACCCACGGGCCGGGGAGCTGTTTTTT
. | TRBJ2-1 | TRBV11-1 | medium-sized | CASSLGESYNEQFF | TGTGCCAGCAGCTTAGGGGAGTCCTACAATGAGCAGTTCTTC
TRBD1 | TRBJ2-7 | TRBV5-1 | . | CASSGQGGSYEQYF | TGCGCCAGCAGCGGACAGGGGGGCTCCTACGAGCAGTACTTC
. | TRBJ2-2 | TRBV9 | . | CASSVELFTGELFF | TGTGCCAGCAGCGTGGAACTATTCACCGGGGAGCTGTTTTTT
. | TRBJ2-3 | TRBV24-1 | . | CATSEESFSTDTQYF | TGTGCCACCAGTGAAGAAAGCTTTTCCACAGATACGCAGTATTTT
. | TRBJ1-1 | TRBV5-1 | . | CASRTLPIGLGNTEAFF | TGCGCCAGCAGAACCTTACCCATAGGACTGGGGAACACTGAAGCTTTCTTT
TRBD2 | TRBJ2-3 | TRBV5-1 | . | CASSPDASGSKTDTQYF | TGCGCCAGCAGCCCCGACGCTAGCGGGAGCAAGACAGATACGCAGTATTTT
TRBD1 | TRBJ1-4 | TRBV28 | . | CASTRTGSPEKLFF | TGTGCCAGCACCCGGACAGGGTCGCCGGAAAAACTGTTTTTT
. | TRBJ2-1 | TRBV7-3 | . | CASSPEWSYNEQFF | TGTGCCAGCAGCCCCGAGTGGTCCTACAATGAGCAGTTCTTC
TRBD2 | TRBJ2-7 | TRBV27 | . | CASSFVSGSVEQYF | TGTGCCAGCAGTTTTGTTAGCGGGAGTGTCGAGCAGTACTTC
TRBD1 | TRBJ1-1 | TRBV7-2 | . | CASSSQGAGTEAFF | TGTGCCAGCAGCTCCCAGGGGGCGGGGACTGAAGCTTTCTTT
TRBD2 | TRBJ2-7 | TRBV5-8 | . | CASRSLAGGDEQYF | TGTGCCAGCAGGTCCTTAGCGGGAGGAGACGAGCAGTACTTC
. | TRBJ2-1 | TRBV11-3 | . | CASSFRQDYNEQFF | TGTGCCAGCAGCTTTCGACAGGACTACAATGAGCAGTTCTTC
TRBD1 | TRBJ2-1 | TRBV5-6 | hyperexpanded | CASSFGTGKEQFF | TGTGCCAGCAGCTTTGGGACAGGGAAGGAACAGTTCTTC
. | TRBJ2-7 | TRBV6-2/TRBV6-3 | once | CASSSRGGLPLYEQYF | TGTGCCAGCAGCAGCCGCGGGGGCCTGCCCCTCTACGAGCAGTACTTC
TRBD2 | TRBJ2-7 | TRBV7-9 | . | CASSPKGLRERYEQYF | TGTGCCAGCAGCCCGAAAGGTTTGCGGGAGAGATACGAGCAGTACTTC